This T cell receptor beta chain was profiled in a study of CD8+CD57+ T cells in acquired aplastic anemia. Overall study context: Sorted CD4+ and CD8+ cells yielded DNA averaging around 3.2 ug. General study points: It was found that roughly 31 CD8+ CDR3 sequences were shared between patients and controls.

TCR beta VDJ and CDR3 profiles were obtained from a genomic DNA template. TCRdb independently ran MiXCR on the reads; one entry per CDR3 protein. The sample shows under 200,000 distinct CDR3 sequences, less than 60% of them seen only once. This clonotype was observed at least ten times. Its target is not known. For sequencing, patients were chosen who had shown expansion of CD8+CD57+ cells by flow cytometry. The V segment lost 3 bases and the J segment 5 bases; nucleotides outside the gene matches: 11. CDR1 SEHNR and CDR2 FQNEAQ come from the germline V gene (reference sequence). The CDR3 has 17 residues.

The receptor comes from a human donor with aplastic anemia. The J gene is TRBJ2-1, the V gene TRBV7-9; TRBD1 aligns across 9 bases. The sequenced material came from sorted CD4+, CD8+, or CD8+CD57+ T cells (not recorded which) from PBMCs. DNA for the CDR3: TGTGCCAGCAGCTTCCGGGAGCCGGGACAGGGAAACAATGAGCAGTTCTTC. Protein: CASSFREPGQGNNEQFF.